What follows are 4 T cell receptor beta chains derived from one specimen sequenced in a study of technical replicates of blood from several donors. Sequenced by immunoSEQ multiplex PCR; TCRdb stores in-frame clones only, minus some. The repertoire holds approximately 70,000 clones, with around 94% as singletons. Sequencing was done on a sample of T cells isolated from PBMCs. The receptors here all came from a human donor in good health.

The chain combines TRBV10-1 with TRBJ2-5; the match to TRBD2 covers 12 bases. The length of the CDR3 is 15 residues. Germline V lookup: CDR1 WNHNN, CDR2 SYGVQD (reference sequence). V shed 5 bases and J 7 bases; nucleotides not matched to a gene: 8. For the CDR3, the DNA is TGCGCCAGCAGTCCGACTAGCGGGAGAGCGGTGACCCAGTACTTC. Translated, it gives CASSPTSGRAVTQYF.

The CDR3 protein is CASSPSETVGGGVPQHF. Here the CDR3 DNA reads TGTGCCAGCTCACCATCGGAGACAGTGGGGGGGGGTGTGCCCCAGCATTTT. The chain carries TRBV18 and TRBJ1-5; D may be TRBD1 (5 bases). The CDR3 totals 17 residues. Between the trimmed V and J ends, which lost 2 bases and 9 bases, there was a span of 23 bases. Germline V gene sequence: CDR1 KGHSH, CDR2 LQKENI.

The CDR3 protein is CASTAGQHEQFF. The CDR3 region has the DNA TGTGCCAGCACCGCAGGGCAACATGAGCAGTTCTTC. V is TRBV6-6 and J is TRBJ2-1, with D perhaps TRBD1 (5 bases). V lost 7 bases and J 8 bases, leaving 12 bases between the germline ends. The CDR3 sequence is 12 residues long. From germline, CDR1 is MNHNY and CDR2 SVGAGI (reference sequence).

The chain uses TRBV4-1 and TRBJ2-5; 11 positions agree with TRBD2. The ends lost 0 bases at V and 5 bases at J; junction bases unmatched: 11. The CDR3 extends over 18 amino acids. Germline CDR1 and CDR2: MGHRA and YSYEKL. DNA of the CDR3: TGCGCCAGCAGCCAAGAGGCTCTAGCGGGAGGCCTCAGGGAGACCCAGTACTTC. Translating it yields CASSQEALAGGLRETQYF.